A single sample is the source of the 21 T cell receptor beta chains below, sequenced in a study of molecular identifiers for immune sequencing clone quantification (dated by TCRdb to the late 2010s). The library was prepared using PCR. The sequencer listed for this sample is Illumina HiSeq 4000. TCRdb reworked the public reads: Q25 trimming with fastp, MiXCR clone assembly, productive beta chains retained. All rows with the same CDR3 protein become a single entry with the most common DNA and genes. This sample is represented by some 65,000 distinct CDR3 sequences; about a fifth of them were singletons. Around 1.5% of the sample rests with the top ten. The sequenced sample was naive CD8+ T cells from blood, with Jurkat cell RNA spiked in. What the cell subset or site label conveys for this sample: FACS-sorted CD8+CD4-CCR7+CD45RA+ naive T cells. These receptors were collected from a human donor in good health. Some libraries in this study had Jurkat cell RNA spiked in.

This clonotype was counted a few times. The chain joins TRBV6-6 to TRBJ1-1, with D possibly being TRBD1 (6 bases). In germline, CDR1 is MNHNY, CDR2 SVGAGI (reference sequence). V lost 5 bases, J lost 0 bases, and 13 bases lay in between. This CDR3 comprises 15 residues. The CDR3 sequence: CASSPDSYMNTEAFF. The CDR3 nucleotides are TGTGCCAGCAGTCCGGACAGTTACATGAACACTGAAGCTTTCTTT.

This clonotype was observed at least ten times. The V call is TRBV27, the J call TRBJ1-4, with TRBD1 matching 7 bases. J gave up 2 bases and V 8 bases, and 5 bases lay outside the gene matches. From germline, CDR1 is MNHEY and CDR2 SMNVEV (reference sequence). This CDR3 has 14 amino acids. CDR3 sequence (DNA): TGTGCCAGCTATACAGGGGTGACTAATGAAAAACTGTTTTTT. Its translation: CASYTGVTNEKLFF.

As to this clonotype: A read error is possible here, since a much larger clone lies one base away. This chain joins TRBV6-6 and TRBJ1-5; possible D gene TRBD1, 5 bases. The CDR3 is 14 amino acids. The germline CDR1 and CDR2 sequences are MNHNY and SVGAGI (reference sequence). V was shortened by 5 bases and J by 5 bases, with 13 bases between the two germline ends. The CDR3 bases are TGTGCCAGCAGTCGACAGCGGACGGATCAGCCCCAGCATTTT. Its translation: CASSRQRTDQPQHF.

Points on this clonotype: This may arise from a read error, as a much more abundant clone is one base away. This CDR3 fails to terminate in the conserved phenylalanine or tryptophan, so it likely reflects a read error. This sequence joins TRBV29-1 and TRBJ2-7; 8 bases align to TRBD1. V dropped 4 bases and J dropped 3; count of bases not matched to a gene: 2. The CDR3 covers 12 residues. Germline V lookup: CDR1 SQVTM, CDR2 ANQGSEA. The DNA of the CDR3 is TGCAGCGTTGGGACAGGGCTCTACGAGCAGTACTCC. Protein: CSVGTGLYEQYS.

This clonotype was seen a few times. This sequence may be a read error, since a much larger clone differs from it by one base. This CDR3 is missing its conserved last phenylalanine or tryptophan, likely due to a read error. The chain joins TRBV7-8 to TRBJ2-7; 13 positions match TRBD2. Germline V gene data show CDR1 as SGHVS and CDR2 as FQNEAQ. The V gene end was trimmed by 3 bases and the J gene end by 7 bases; junction bases not matched to a gene: 9. This CDR3 has 16 amino acids. CDR3 sequence (DNA): TGTGCCAGCAGCTTCGGTACTAGCGGGAGGGGATCGGAGCAGTACATC. Translating gives CASSFGTSGRGSEQYI.

This clonotype was seen ten or more times. The chain combines TRBV5-1 with TRBJ1-1, with TRBD1 identical over 7 bases. CDR1 SGHRS and CDR2 YFSETQ come from the germline V gene. The CDR3 loop spans 16 amino acids. The ends lost 3 bases at V and 0 bases at J; junction bases unmatched: 8. The CDR3 DNA sequence: TGCGCCAGCAGCTCCGGACAGGCTGTCATGAACACTGAAGCTTTCTTT. It codes for CASSSGQAVMNTEAFF.

In this sample, this clonotype turned up many times. J is TRBJ2-2 and V is TRBV6-5, with a weak D call TRBD2 (6 bases). The germline V gene encodes CDR1 MNHEY and CDR2 SVGAGI. The CDR3 covers 15 residues. The V gene lost 6 bases and the J gene lost 1 base, with 12 bases spanning the gap. CDR3 region: CASRGIGGNTGELFF. DNA for the CDR3: TGTGCCAGCAGAGGAATCGGGGGGAACACCGGGGAGCTGTTTTTT.

This clonotype was picked up one time. A much larger clone lies a single base off, so this may be a read error. This chain connects TRBV7-8 to TRBJ2-3; D unresolved. Germline V gene lookup returns CDR1 SGHVS and CDR2 FQNEAQ. The CDR3 has 11 amino acids. The CDR3 region has the DNA TGTGCCAGCAGCTTAGACGATACGCGGTATTTT. It encodes CASSLDDTRYF.

For this clonotype: One base away lies a much larger clone, so this may be a sequencing read error. The gene calls are TRBV6-6 and TRBJ1-1; a possible D gene is TRBD1 (6 bases). This CDR3 is 13 amino acids long. CDR1 and CDR2 from the germline V gene are MNHNY and SVGAGI (reference sequence). The CDR3 here is CASSQGMNTGAFF. In DNA form, the CDR3 reads TGTGCCAGCAGCCAGGGGATGAACACTGGAGCTTTCTTT.

The table lists this clonotype with many counts. The genes are TRBV20-1 and TRBJ2-1; possible D gene TRBD1, 5 bases. Trimming shortened V by 0 bases and J by 0 bases, and 6 bases separated the two germline ends. Germline V gene data show CDR1 as DFQATT and CDR2 as SNEGSKA (reference sequence). CDR3 size: 14 residues. CDR3 nucleotide sequence: TGCAGTGCTAGAGACAGGGACTCCTACAATGAGCAGTTCTTC. Its translation: CSARDRDSYNEQFF.

This clonotype was found many times. The chain carries TRBV6-6 and TRBJ1-5; unclear D gene. Germline loops: CDR1 MNHNY, CDR2 SVGAGI (reference sequence). V dropped 6 bases and J dropped 0 bases, with 12 bases sitting between them. The CDR3 length is 15 residues. The CDR3 DNA reads as TGTGCCAGCAGGTCGGACGGTTATAGCAATCAGCCCCAGCATTTT. Its protein is CASRSDGYSNQPQHF.

The chain recombines TRBV11-2 with TRBJ2-7; possibly TRBD1 for D (6 bases). V was shortened by 5 bases and J by 2 bases, with 16 bases between the two germline ends. The CDR3 is 15 residues long. Germline CDR1 reads SGHAT; CDR2 reads FQNNGV. The CDR3 nucleotides read TGTGCCAGCAGCCCCGAGGACAGTTTAACCTACGAGCAGTACTTC. Translating it yields CASSPEDSLTYEQYF.

This clonotype was counted many times. The CDR3 sequence: CASSRFGGAYEQYF. CDR3 coding DNA: TGTGCCAGCAGCCGTTTCGGAGGCGCCTACGAGCAGTACTTC. J is TRBJ2-7 and V is TRBV7-2; tentative D call: TRBD2 (5 bases). Germline V gene lookup returns CDR1 SGHTA and CDR2 FQGNSA. The CDR3 covers 14 residues. V was clipped by 5 bases and J by 2 bases, with 13 bases between them.

This clonotype was counted at least ten times. The chain has TRBV10-1 and TRBJ2-3; no clear D. The CDR3 sequence is 14 residues long. Trimming stripped 0 bases from V and 4 bases from J, with 8 bases between. Germline lookup yields CDR1 WNHNN and CDR2 SYGVQD (reference sequence). In DNA, the CDR3 is TGCGCCAGCAGTGAGTCGGCCCCCCCAGATACGCAGTATTTT. Its translation: CASSESAPPDTQYF.

There are many counts of this clonotype. The rearrangement joins TRBV5-4 to TRBJ2-7; 7 bases agree with TRBD2. V shed 0 bases, J shed 7 bases, and the junction held 4 bases outside the gene matches. Germline V gene data show CDR1 as SGHNT and CDR2 as YYREEE (reference sequence). This CDR3 is 13 amino acids long. In DNA form, the CDR3 reads TGTGCCAGCAGCTTGGGCGGGAGCGGTGAGCAGTACTTC. It encodes CASSLGGSGEQYF.

The chain links TRBV18 to TRBJ2-7; D gene unclear. Looked up from germline, CDR1 is KGHSH and CDR2 is LQKENI. Trimming removed 0 bases at V and 6 bases at J, with 9 bases between. The CDR3 runs to 13 residues. DNA of the CDR3: TGTGCCAGCTCACCACCCCTCTCTGCCGAGCAGTACTTC. Protein product: CASSPPLSAEQYF. The full variable domain, with the rest looked up from reference TRBV18 and TRBJ2-7, is NAGVMQNPRHLVRRRGQEARLRCSPMKGHSHVYWYRQLPEEGLKFMVYLQKENIIDESGMPKERFSAEFPKEGPSILRIQQVVRGDSAAYFCASSPPLSAEQYFGPGTRLTVT.

This clonotype was counted between two and nine times. CDR3 loop: CASSLVISYEQYF. The CDR3 region has the DNA TGTGCCAGCAGTTTAGTCATCTCCTACGAGCAGTACTTC. V and J are TRBV12-3 or TRBV12-4 and TRBJ2-7; no definite D call. CDR3 length: 13 amino acids. Trimming stripped 1 base from V and 0 bases from J, with 4 bases between.

This clonotype was seen more than once but under ten times. A much bigger clone sits one base away, suggesting this may be a read error. This sequence joins TRBV10-3 and TRBJ2-7; 7 nucleotides align to TRBD2. V lost 2 bases to trimming and J lost 3 bases; unmatched junction nucleotides: 7. This CDR3 region has 15 residues. From germline, CDR1 is ENHRY and CDR2 SYGVKD. The CDR3 here is CAISEVLADYYEQYF. CDR3 sequence (DNA): TGTGCCATCAGTGAGGTCCTAGCGGACTACTACGAGCAGTACTTC.

Concerning this clonotype itself: It is likely a read error, because the conserved phenylalanine at the end of the CDR3 is missing. V gene TRBV27 combines with J gene TRBJ2-7; no definite D call. CDR3 length: 14 residues. V shed 5 bases and J shed 3 bases, with 14 bases lying between them. The germline CDR1 and CDR2 sequences are MNHEY and SMNVEV (reference sequence). CDR3 bases: TGTGCCAGCAGTCAAACAGCGATTATCTACGAGCAGTACATC. The encoded protein is CASSQTAIIYEQYI.

This clonotype occurred many times. This chain uses TRBV5-4 with TRBJ1-1, with TRBD1 as a possible D gene (5 bases). CDR3 length: 16 amino acids. Trimming took 3 bases from V and 0 from J, leaving 15 bases between them. Germline CDR1 reads SGHNT; CDR2 reads YYREEE (reference sequence). The CDR3 coding sequence is TGTGCCAGCAGCTCTGATTTAGGGGCTTTGAACACTGAAGCTTTCTTT. It codes for CASSSDLGALNTEAFF.

A remark on this clonotype: This may be a read error, as it is one base from a much larger clone. The rearrangement links TRBV19 to TRBJ1-2; D remains ambiguous. This CDR3 is built from 16 residues. Germline CDR1 LNHDA, CDR2 SQIVND (reference sequence). This chain's CDR3 is CASSMKRGPRDYGYAF. CDR3 coding DNA: TGTGCCAGTAGTATGAAGAGAGGTCCACGCGACTATGGCTACGCCTTC.